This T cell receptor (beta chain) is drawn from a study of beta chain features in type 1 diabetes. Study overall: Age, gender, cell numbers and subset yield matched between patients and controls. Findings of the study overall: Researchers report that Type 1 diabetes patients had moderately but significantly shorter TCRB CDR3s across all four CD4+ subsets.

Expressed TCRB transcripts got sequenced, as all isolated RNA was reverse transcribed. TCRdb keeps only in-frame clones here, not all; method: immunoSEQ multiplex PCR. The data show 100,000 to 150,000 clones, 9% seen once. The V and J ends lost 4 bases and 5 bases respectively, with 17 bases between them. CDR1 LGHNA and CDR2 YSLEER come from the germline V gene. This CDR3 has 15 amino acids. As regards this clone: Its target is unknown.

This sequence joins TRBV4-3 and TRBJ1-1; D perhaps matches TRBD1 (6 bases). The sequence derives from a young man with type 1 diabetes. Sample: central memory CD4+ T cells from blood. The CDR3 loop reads CASSLLGGGKTEAFF. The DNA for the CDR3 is TGCGCCAGCAGCCTCCTGGGAGGGGGTAAGACTGAAGCTTTCTTT.